The 18 T cell receptor beta chains below come from one sample, sequenced in a study of CD8+CD57+ T cells in acquired aplastic anemia. Profiling that covered TCR beta VDJ and CDR3 relied on genomic DNA as its template. Each CDR3 protein is one row after TCRdb ran MiXCR on the reads. This sample yields about 190,000 distinct CDR3 sequences, of which 40% to 55% are seen a single time; approximately 9.7% belongs to the top ten. Only patients with CD8+CD57+ cell expansion on flow cytometry were chosen for sequencing. Sample: sorted CD4+, CD8+, or CD8+CD57+ T cells (not recorded which) from PBMCs. Receptors originate from a human donor with aplastic anemia.

This clonotype was picked up many times. The rearrangement joins TRBV7-9 to TRBJ2-3; D remains ambiguous. Germline CDR1 is SEHNR and CDR2 is FQNEAQ (reference sequence). Between the trimmed V and J ends, which lost 4 bases and 2 bases, there was a span of 10 bases. This CDR3 is built from 14 residues. The CDR3 region is CASSWTQTTDTQYF. CDR3 bases: TGTGCCAGCAGCTGGACGCAAACCACAGATACGCAGTATTTT.

This clonotype has a count of ten or more. The gene calls are TRBV29-1 and TRBJ2-7; 8 bases map to TRBD1. Germline V gives CDR1 SQVTM, CDR2 ANQGSEA. Trimming took 6 bases from V and 3 from J; bases not matched to a gene: 10. The CDR3 contains 14 residues. DNA of the CDR3: TGCAGCGTAATTACAGGGGGTGACCTCTACGAGCAGTACTTC. Encoded protein: CSVITGGDLYEQYF.

This rearrangement joins TRBV7-8 to TRBJ2-7; 12 nucleotides match TRBD1. CDR3 length: 16 residues. Per the germline V gene, CDR1 is SGHVS and CDR2 is FQNEAQ. The V and J ends lost 5 bases and 4 bases, in that order; junction bases with no gene match: 9. The CDR3 loop is CASSPTGTGGKYEQYF. DNA of the CDR3: TGTGCCAGCAGCCCCACCGGGACAGGGGGCAAGTACGAGCAGTACTTC.

In regard to this clonotype: This is likely a read error, given that the CDR3 carries no conserved phenylalanine or tryptophan at its end. This chain's CDR3 is CASSSTSNQPQHC. Written as DNA, the CDR3 is TGTGCCAGTAGTAGCACTAGCAATCAGCCCCAGCATTGT. The rearrangement uses TRBV19 and TRBJ1-5; D call uncertain. V lost 4 bases to trimming and J lost 0 bases, with 4 bases between them. The germline V gene has CDR1 LNHDA and CDR2 SQIVND (reference sequence). This CDR3 spans 13 amino acids.

This clonotype was observed once. The chain recombines TRBV11-2 with TRBJ1-2, with D perhaps TRBD1 (5 bases). This CDR3 region has 14 residues. Germline V gene data show CDR1 as SGHAT and CDR2 as FQNNGV. Trimming cost V 4 bases and J 6 bases, with 15 bases left between them. The CDR3 protein is CASSSPRDYHGYTF. As DNA, the CDR3 is TGTGCCAGCAGCTCCCCCCGGGACTACCATGGCTACACCTTC. Complete variable domain (other parts from reference TRBV11-2 and TRBJ1-2): EAGVAQSPRYKIIEKRQSVAFWCNPISGHATLYWYQQILGQGPKLLIQFQNNGVVDDSQLPKDRFSAERLKGVDSTLKIQPAKLEDSAVYLCASSSPRDYHGYTFGSGTRLTVV.

The chain employs TRBV19 and TRBJ1-6; 9 nucleotides agree with TRBD1. Looked up from germline, CDR1 is LNHDA and CDR2 is SQIVND (reference sequence). After removal of 2 bases from V and 10 bases from J, the junction contained 6 bases not matched to a gene. CDR3 length: 15 amino acids. CDR3 coding DNA: TGTGCCAGTAGTATACCGGGACAGGGAGGCTCACCCCTCCACTTT. It specifies CASSIPGQGGSPLHF.

The chain links TRBV7-8 to TRBJ1-5, with D perhaps TRBD1 (6 bases). The V gene's germline CDR1 is SGHVS and CDR2 FQNEAQ. The germline V and J ends were trimmed by 3 bases and 5 bases, with 11 bases remaining between them. This CDR3 has 14 residues. CDR3 DNA sequence: TGTGCCAGCAGCTTTGGGGGCGGGGATCAGCCCCAGCATTTT. This codes for CASSFGGGDQPQHF. Based on the CDR3 plus reference TRBV7-8 and TRBJ1-5, the full variable domain is GAGVSQSPRYKVAKRGQDVALRCDPISGHVSLFWYQQALGQGPEFLTYFQNEAQLDKSGLPSDRFFAERPEGSVSTLKIQRTQQEDSAVYLCASSFGGGDQPQHFGDGTRLSIL.

V usage is TRBV20-1 and J usage is TRBJ1-5, with TRBD1 as a possible D gene (6 bases). Germline V gene lookup returns CDR1 DFQATT and CDR2 SNEGSKA (reference sequence). The V end lost 3 bases, the J end lost 2 bases, and 14 bases lay between the germline ends. This CDR3 contains 15 residues. CDR3: CSARAGGLGNQPQHF. CDR3 coding DNA: TGCAGTGCTAGGGCGGGGGGGCTCGGCAATCAGCCCCAGCATTTT.

This clonotype was seen a handful of times. The V and J genes are TRBV2 and TRBJ1-5; D is undetermined. V dropped 4 bases and J dropped 3 bases, with 7 bases sitting between them. Germline V gene lookup returns CDR1 SNHLY and CDR2 FYNNEI. This CDR3 has 13 residues. Written as DNA, the CDR3 is TGTGCCAGCAGTGTTGGGCTCAATCAGCCCCAGCATTTT. Translating gives CASSVGLNQPQHF.

This clonotype was detected a few times. This chain joins TRBV24-1 and TRBJ2-3, with a weak D call TRBD2 (5 bases). The CDR3 runs to 16 residues. CDR1 and CDR2 from the germline V gene are KGHDR and SFDVKD. The ends were cut back, 2 bases at V and 2 bases at J, with 13 bases in the middle. The DNA for the CDR3 is TGTGCCACCAGTGATTATGTCGGAGGTCCCACAGATACGCAGTATTTT. As protein: CATSDYVGGPTDTQYF.

V and J are TRBV4-2 and TRBJ2-1; TRBD2 matches at 8 bases. Germline loops: CDR1 LGHNA, CDR2 YNFKEQ. The J segment lost 7 bases and the V segment lost 0 bases, leaving 11 bases of the junction unmatched. The CDR3 runs 17 residues. For the CDR3, the DNA is TGTGCCAGCAGCCAAGACGATCGGGAGGGCCTGGGGAATGAGCAGTTCTTC. This gives the protein CASSQDDREGLGNEQFF.

This clonotype appeared many times. The CDR3 spells CASRWDRNSNQPQHF. CDR3 nucleotide sequence: TGTGCCAGCAGGTGGGACAGGAATAGCAATCAGCCCCAGCATTTT. The chain employs TRBV7-2 and TRBJ1-5, with 8 nucleotides matching TRBD1. The CDR3 runs 15 residues. V lost 6 bases and J lost 0; bases outside the gene matches: 4. Germline V gene data show CDR1 as SGHTA and CDR2 as FQGNSA.

At least ten counts were recorded for this clonotype. The rearrangement joins TRBV6-1 to TRBJ2-7, with 7 bases fitting TRBD2. The CDR3 extends over 16 amino acids. Germline values: CDR1 MNHNS, CDR2 SASEGT. Trimming took 0 bases from V and 0 from J; bases not matched to a gene: 5. CDR3 nucleotide sequence: TGTGCCAGCAGTGAAGCCAGCGGGACCTTCTCCTACGAGCAGTACTTC. This gives the protein CASSEASGTFSYEQYF.

Many counts were recorded for this clonotype. The chain is built from TRBV6-1 and TRBJ1-5, with 7 bases lining up with TRBD1. Germline loops: CDR1 MNHNS, CDR2 SASEGT. V lost 7 bases to trimming and J lost 9 bases; unmatched junction nucleotides: 6. The CDR3 is 12 residues long. The CDR3 reads CASNEQGLPQHF. The CDR3 DNA sequence: TGTGCCAGCAACGAACAGGGGCTGCCCCAGCATTTT.

This clonotype came up a few times. A much larger clone lies a single base off, so this may be a read error. The missing conserved phenylalanine or tryptophan at the end of this CDR3 makes a read error likely. V is TRBV7-3 and J is TRBJ1-3; D perhaps matches TRBD1 (6 bases). The V and J ends lost 5 bases and 2 bases respectively, with 13 bases between them. The CDR3 covers 15 residues. Germline CDR1 reads SGHTA; CDR2 reads FQGTGA. CDR3 DNA: TGTGCCAGCAGCATACAGGGTATACCTGGAAACACCATATATTCT. This codes for CASSIQGIPGNTIYS.

In this sample, this clonotype turned up many times. This sequence joins TRBV7-9 and TRBJ1-1, with D hard to call. Germline V gene sequence: CDR1 SEHNR, CDR2 FQNEAQ (reference sequence). Trimming took 5 bases from V and 11 from J, leaving 18 bases between them. There are 13 residues in the CDR3. This CDR3 reads CASSLSPAPGAFF. The CDR3 DNA follows: TGTGCCAGCAGCCTCAGTCCGGCCCCGGGGGCTTTCTTT. Full variable domain (remainder filled in from reference TRBV7-9 and TRBJ1-1): DTGVSQNPRHKITKRGQNVTFRCDPISEHNRLYWYRQTLGQGPEFLTYFQNEAQLEKSRLLSDRFSAERPKGSFSTLEIQRTEQGDSAMYLCASSLSPAPGAFFGQGTRLTVV.

The chain has TRBV9 and TRBJ2-7; D perhaps matches TRBD1 (5 bases). The CDR3 length is 14 residues. Germline values: CDR1 SGDLS, CDR2 YYNGEE. V dropped 0 bases and J dropped 5 bases, with 12 bases sitting between them. The CDR3: CASSVDRSFNEQYF. CDR3 nucleotide sequence: TGTGCCAGCAGCGTAGACAGGTCTTTCAACGAGCAGTACTTC. The full variable domain, with the rest looked up from reference TRBV9 and TRBJ2-7, is DSGVTQTPKHLITATGQRVTLRCSPRSGDLSVYWYQQSLDQGLQFLIQYYNGEERAKGNILERFSAQQFPDLHSELNLSSLELGDSALYFCASSVDRSFNEQYFGPGTRLTVT.

The rearrangement joins TRBV10-3 to TRBJ1-2, with D hard to call. Per germline, CDR1 ENHRY and CDR2 SYGVKD. The CDR3 extends over 16 amino acids. Trimming shortened V by 10 bases and J by 0 bases, and 21 bases separated the two germline ends. CDR3: CASTIGPLSSNYGYTF. In nucleotides, the CDR3 is TGTGCCAGCACCATAGGGCCCCTTTCTTCTAACTATGGCTACACCTTC.